This T cell receptor beta chain was recovered during a study of T-cell memory formation after mild COVID-19. The trim removed 5 bases at V and 2 bases at J, leaving 9 bases unmatched. Germline CDR1 reads SGHVS; CDR2 reads FQNEAQ. The CDR3 spans 16 residues. Constant-segment-primed 5'RACE gave TCR alpha and TCR beta cDNA libraries with sample barcodes and UMIs. TCRdb re-called the 5' RACE reads with MiXCR, one entry per CDR3 protein. The sample gives about 390,000 distinct CDR3 sequences, 16% of which show up once; roughly 21% is in the top ten. This TCR came from a man aged 18 to 30 who had mild COVID-19 (a few samples of this study predate the infection). Cell type and time point are not known. Material for sequencing was PBMCs or a T cell subset sorted from them (not recorded which). V and J are TRBV7-8 and TRBJ2-1; TRBD1 agrees at 7 bases. The CDR3 DNA reads TGTGCCAGCAGCCCTCGACAGGGAAGAGCCTACAATGAGCAGTTCTTC. It translates to CASSPRQGRAYNEQFF.